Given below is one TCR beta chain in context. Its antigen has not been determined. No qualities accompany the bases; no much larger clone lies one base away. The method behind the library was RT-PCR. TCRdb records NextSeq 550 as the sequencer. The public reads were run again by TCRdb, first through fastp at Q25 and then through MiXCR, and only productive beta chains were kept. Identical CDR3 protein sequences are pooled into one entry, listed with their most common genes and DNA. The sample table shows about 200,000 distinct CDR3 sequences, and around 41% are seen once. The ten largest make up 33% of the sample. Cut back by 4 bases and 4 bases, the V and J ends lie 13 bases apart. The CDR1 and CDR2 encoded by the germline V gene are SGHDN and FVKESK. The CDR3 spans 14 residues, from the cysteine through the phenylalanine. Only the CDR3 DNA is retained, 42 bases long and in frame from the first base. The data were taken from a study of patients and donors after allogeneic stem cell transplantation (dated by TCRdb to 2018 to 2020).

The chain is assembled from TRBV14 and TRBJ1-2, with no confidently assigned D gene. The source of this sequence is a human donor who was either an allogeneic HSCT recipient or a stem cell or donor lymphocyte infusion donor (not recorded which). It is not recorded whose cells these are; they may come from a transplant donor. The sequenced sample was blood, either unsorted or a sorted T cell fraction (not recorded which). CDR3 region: CASSRGPPSYGYTF. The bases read TGTGCCAGCAGCCGGGGTCCTCCTTCCTATGGCTACACCTTC.